This entry lists 21 T cell receptor beta chains sequenced from one sample in a study of OX40 agonist ivuxolimab in advanced cancers. Libraries were prepared by immunoSEQ multiplex PCR; TCRdb keeps only in-frame clonotypes and omits some of them. The sample has tens of thousands of clones; 88% are singletons. The sequencing here drew on CD4+ or CD8+ T cells sorted from blood, taken in a trial of the OX40 agonist ivuxolimab. These receptors were collected from an adult with an advanced solid tumor such as melanoma, head and neck, liver or kidney cancer.

This clone was observed once. The rearrangement links TRBV5-1 to TRBJ2-3, with a possible D match to TRBD2 (6 bases). The V gene lost 0 bases and the J gene lost 6 bases, with 11 bases spanning the gap. In germline, CDR1 is SGHRS, CDR2 YFSETQ. This CDR3 has 14 amino acids. CDR3 DNA: TGCGCCAGCAGCTTGGCCGGGAGTTTGGATACGCAGTATTTT. This codes for CASSLAGSLDTQYF.

This sequence joins TRBV2 and TRBJ2-7; 8 bases fit TRBD1. Trimming removed 3 bases from V and 2 bases from J; junction bases left unmatched: 6. This CDR3 has 15 residues. Germline CDR1 reads SNHLY; CDR2 reads FYNNEI. The CDR3, as DNA: TGTGCCAGCAGTGAGGACAGGGTAAAGGCCTACGAGCAGTACTTC. Its protein product is CASSEDRVKAYEQYF. The full variable domain, in which reference TRBV2 and TRBJ2-7 provide the parts outside the CDR3, is EPEVTQTPSHQVTQMGQEVILRCVPISNHLYFYWYRQILGQKVEFLVSFYNNEISEKSEIFDDQFSVERPDGSNFTLKIRSTKLEDSAMYFCASSEDRVKAYEQYFGPGTRLTVT.

V is TRBV5-1 and J is TRBJ1-1, with 7 bases matching TRBD1. From germline, CDR1 is SGHRS and CDR2 YFSETQ. With 5 bases clipped from V and 5 bases from J, the junction kept 12 bases outside the gene matches. The length of the CDR3 is 15 residues. The CDR3 loop is CASRLRQGTVTEAFF. The CDR3 coding sequence is TGCGCCAGCAGGCTCCGACAAGGGACAGTAACTGAAGCTTTCTTT.

The chain couples TRBV27 to TRBJ1-5; 9 bases align to TRBD1. This CDR3 comprises 15 residues. Germline loops: CDR1 MNHEY, CDR2 SMNVEV (reference sequence). The junction had 6 bases not matched to a gene; V was cut back by 4 bases and J by 5 bases. The CDR3 sequence: CASSSGQGWYQPQHF. The CDR3, as DNA: TGTGCCAGCAGTTCCGGACAGGGGTGGTATCAGCCCCAGCATTTT.

This clone was detected only once. The chain employs TRBV5-8 and TRBJ2-5; the D gene is possibly TRBD1 (5 bases). Trimming took 0 bases from V and 1 from J, leaving 10 bases between them. This CDR3 comprises 15 residues. Germline loops: CDR1 SGHTS, CDR2 YDEGEE. CDR3 region: CASSLAQGIQETQYF. Written as DNA, the CDR3 is TGTGCCAGCAGCTTGGCCCAGGGAATCCAAGAGACCCAGTACTTC.

The V gene is TRBV10-2, the J gene TRBJ2-7; 7 bases fit TRBD2. There are 13 residues in the CDR3. The junction had 5 bases not matched to a gene; V was cut back by 0 bases and J by 9 bases. From germline, CDR1 is WSHSY and CDR2 SAAADI. The CDR3 spells CASSESGGSGQYF. DNA for the CDR3: TGCGCCAGCAGTGAGTCAGGCGGGAGCGGGCAGTACTTC.

Here the CDR3 reads CASSEVLAGNEQFF. The CDR3 DNA sequence: TGTGCCAGCAGTGAAGTACTAGCCGGCAATGAGCAGTTCTTC. The genes are TRBV2 and TRBJ2-1, with D perhaps matching TRBD2 (6 bases). V lost 1 base and J 6 bases, leaving 10 bases between the germline ends. Germline loops: CDR1 SNHLY, CDR2 FYNNEI. This CDR3 comprises 14 residues. Full variable domain (missing parts from reference TRBV2 and TRBJ2-1): EPEVTQTPSHQVTQMGQEVILRCVPISNHLYFYWYRQILGQKVEFLVSFYNNEISEKSEIFDDQFSVERPDGSNFTLKIRSTKLEDSAMYFCASSEVLAGNEQFFGPGTRLTVL.

The chain couples TRBV2 to TRBJ2-3; no firm D call. Deletions cut 6 bases from V and 8 bases from J, with 24 bases between. Germline loops: CDR1 SNHLY, CDR2 FYNNEI. The CDR3 contains 16 residues. CDR3 DNA: TGTGCCAGCAGCCCCGGGTCGGCTCCCGCAACTGCTACGCAGTATTTT. Translating gives CASSPGSAPATATQYF.

A single count supports this clone. CDR3 DNA: TGTGCCAGCCGCGTGCCCGGGACAGGAGCCGAGACCCAGTACTTC. Translated: CASRVPGTGAETQYF. The gene calls are TRBV28 and TRBJ2-5; 8 bases align to TRBD1. The germline V gene encodes CDR1 MDHEN and CDR2 SYDVKM. After removal of 8 bases from V and 5 bases from J, the junction contained 13 bases not matched to a gene. CDR3 size: 15 residues.

The chain employs TRBV5-1 and TRBJ2-5; D may be TRBD1 (7 bases). Germline V gives CDR1 SGHRS, CDR2 YFSETQ. Trimming pared 4 bases from V and 4 bases from J, leaving 14 bases between. The CDR3 runs to 14 residues. The CDR3 nucleotides are TGCGCCAGCAGCCTTAACAGGGGAGGAGAGACCCAGTACTTC. Protein product: CASSLNRGGETQYF.

The chain has TRBV9 and TRBJ2-5; the D is unclear. V lost 0 bases and J 5 bases, leaving 8 bases between the germline ends. This CDR3 has 13 residues. Germline lookup yields CDR1 SGDLS and CDR2 YYNGEE. CDR3 sequence: CASSVGYDETQYF. DNA for the CDR3: TGTGCCAGCAGCGTAGGGTACGATGAGACCCAGTACTTC.

The V gene is TRBV30, the J gene TRBJ1-1; D gene unclear. Looked up from germline, CDR1 is GTSNPN and CDR2 is SVGIG (reference sequence). This CDR3 spans 16 amino acids. V was clipped by 4 bases and J by 0 bases, with 18 bases between them. The CDR3 DNA is TGTGCCTGGACCCCTTGGGATGGCTACATGAACACTGAAGCTTTCTTT. Translated, it gives CAWTPWDGYMNTEAFF.

The rearrangement uses TRBV19 and TRBJ2-7; no firm D call. The CDR3 spans 14 residues. Trimming removed 3 bases from V and 2 bases from J, with 11 bases in between. In germline, CDR1 is LNHDA, CDR2 SQIVND (reference sequence). CDR3 sequence: CASSINAEPYEQYF. The CDR3 DNA follows: TGTGCCAGTAGTATTAACGCGGAGCCCTACGAGCAGTACTTC.

The chain carries TRBV30 and TRBJ2-1; 7 positions match TRBD2. Trimming cost V 2 bases and J 0 bases; bases outside gene matches: 7. CDR3 size: 16 residues. The germline gives CDR1 GTSNPN, CDR2 SVGIG (reference sequence). The CDR3: CAWSPRGVVSYNEQFF. The CDR3 DNA is TGTGCCTGGAGTCCACGGGGGGTGGTCTCCTACAATGAGCAGTTCTTC.

This chain joins TRBV5-1 and TRBJ2-3; D might be TRBD2 (6 bases). In germline, CDR1 is SGHRS, CDR2 YFSETQ. V lost 4 bases, J lost 2 bases, and 14 bases lay in between. The CDR3 spans 15 residues. This CDR3 reads CASSHTSPYTDTQYF. The CDR3 DNA reads TGCGCCAGCAGCCACACTAGCCCTTACACAGATACGCAGTATTTT.

This sequence joins TRBV4-1 and TRBJ2-1; 7 positions agree with TRBD2. Germline V gene lookup returns CDR1 MGHRA and CDR2 YSYEKL. The CDR3 consists of 18 residues. With 0 bases clipped from V and 8 bases from J, the junction kept 16 bases outside the gene matches. The CDR3 DNA sequence: TGCGCCAGCAGCCAAGATCAGGGAGGGGTGCGGGAGTGGTATGAGCAGTTCTTC. Translated, it gives CASSQDQGGVREWYEQFF.

The rearrangement joins TRBV10-3 to TRBJ1-3; D not certain. CDR1 is ENHRY and CDR2 is SYGVKD in the germline V gene. The CDR3 consists of 16 residues. V was cut by 8 bases and J by 0 bases, with 17 bases left in between. The CDR3 protein is CAIGAGEASSGNTIYF. The CDR3 DNA reads as TGTGCCATCGGTGCAGGCGAGGCGTCCTCTGGAAACACCATATATTTT.

The V gene is TRBV21-1, the J gene TRBJ1-5. TRBV21-1 is listed as a pseudogene. The CDR3 contains 13 residues. CDR3 sequence (DNA): TGTGCCAGCGTCTATGGGGGGATCCAGCCCCAGCATTTT. Translated: CASVYGGIQPQHF.

CDR3 amino acids: CASHKTRGNTGELFF. CDR3 coding DNA: TGTGCCAGCCACAAAACCAGGGGTAACACCGGGGAGCTGTTTTTT. The chain has TRBV6-5 and TRBJ2-2; D might be TRBD1 (6 bases). Trimming left V 8 bases short and J 2 bases short, with 15 bases between. The germline V gene encodes CDR1 MNHEY and CDR2 SVGAGI. This CDR3 is 15 amino acids long.

V and J are TRBV28 and TRBJ2-1, with D maybe TRBD1 (6 bases). The germline V and J ends were trimmed by 7 bases and 10 bases, with 17 bases remaining between them. Looked up from germline, CDR1 is MDHEN and CDR2 is SYDVKM. The CDR3 is made up of 13 amino acids. CDR3: CASINPRRGEQFF. The CDR3 DNA reads TGTGCCAGCATCAATCCTCGCAGGGGAGAGCAGTTCTTC.

The table lists this clone with a few counts. The V call is TRBV10-2, the J call TRBJ1-1; 7 nucleotides line up with TRBD1. V lost 0 bases, J lost 8 bases, and 9 bases stayed unmatched. Looked up from germline, CDR1 is WSHSY and CDR2 is SAAADI. This CDR3 is built from 15 residues. The CDR3 sequence is CASSESTGRENEAFF. The DNA of the CDR3 is TGCGCCAGCAGTGAGTCGACAGGGAGGGAGAACGAAGCTTTCTTT.